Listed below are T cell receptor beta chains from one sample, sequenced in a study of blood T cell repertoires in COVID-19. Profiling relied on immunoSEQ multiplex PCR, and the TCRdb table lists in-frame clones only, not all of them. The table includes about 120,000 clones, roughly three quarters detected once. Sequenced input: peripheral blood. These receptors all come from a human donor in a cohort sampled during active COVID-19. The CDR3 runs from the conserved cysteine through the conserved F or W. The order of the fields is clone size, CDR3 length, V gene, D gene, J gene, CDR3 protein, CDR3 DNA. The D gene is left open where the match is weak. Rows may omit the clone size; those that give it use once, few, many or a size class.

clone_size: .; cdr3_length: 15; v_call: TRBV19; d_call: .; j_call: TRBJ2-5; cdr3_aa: CASSINPGSQETQYF; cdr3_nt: TGTGCCAGTAGTATAAATCCCGGGTCCCAAGAGACCCAGTACTTC
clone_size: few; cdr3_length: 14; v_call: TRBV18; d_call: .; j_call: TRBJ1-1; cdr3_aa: CASSPPARNTEAFF; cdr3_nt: TGTGCCAGCTCACCACCGGCCAGGAACACTGAAGCTTTCTTT
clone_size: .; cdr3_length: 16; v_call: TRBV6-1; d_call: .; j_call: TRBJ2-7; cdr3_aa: CASSVPKGDRGYEQYF; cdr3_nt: TGTGCCAGCAGTGTCCCCAAAGGAGACAGAGGCTACGAGCAGTACTTC
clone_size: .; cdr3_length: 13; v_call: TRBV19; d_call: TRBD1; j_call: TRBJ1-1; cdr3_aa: CASSMGQGEKLFF; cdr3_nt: TGTGCCAGTAGTATGGGGCAGGGGGAGAAGCTCTTCTTT
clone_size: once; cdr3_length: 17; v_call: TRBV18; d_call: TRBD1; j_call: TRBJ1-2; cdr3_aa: CASSPTGTGRDNYGYTF; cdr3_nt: TGTGCCAGCTCACCAACCGGGACAGGGAGGGATAACTATGGCTACACCTTC
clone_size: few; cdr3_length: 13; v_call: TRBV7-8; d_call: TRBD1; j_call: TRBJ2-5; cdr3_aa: CASSQGGAETQYF; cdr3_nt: TGTGCCAGCAGCCAAGGGGGCGCGGAGACCCAGTACTTC
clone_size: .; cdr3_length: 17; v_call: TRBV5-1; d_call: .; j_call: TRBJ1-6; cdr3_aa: CASSLGGWDSQVGPLHF; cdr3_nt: TGCGCCAGCAGCTTGGGGGGATGGGACTCTCAAGTGGGACCCCTCCACTTT
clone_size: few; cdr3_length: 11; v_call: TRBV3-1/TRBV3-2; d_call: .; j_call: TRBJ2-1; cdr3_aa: CASSLSNEQFF; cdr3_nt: TGTGCCAGCAGCCTGAGTAATGAGCAGTTCTTC
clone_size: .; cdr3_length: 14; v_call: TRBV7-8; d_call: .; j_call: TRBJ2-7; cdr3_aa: CASSQLDLTYEQYF; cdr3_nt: TGTGCCAGCAGCCAGTTAGACTTAACCTACGAGCAGTACTTC
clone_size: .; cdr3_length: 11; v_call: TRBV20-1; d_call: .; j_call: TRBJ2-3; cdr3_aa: CSANSAGTQYF; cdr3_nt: TGCAGTGCTAACTCGGCGGGGACGCAGTATTTT
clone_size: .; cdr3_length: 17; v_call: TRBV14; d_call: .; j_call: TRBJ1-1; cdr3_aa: CASSKEAGALGFDEAFF; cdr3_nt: TGTGCCAGCAGCAAAGAAGCAGGGGCCCTCGGATTCGATGAAGCTTTCTTT
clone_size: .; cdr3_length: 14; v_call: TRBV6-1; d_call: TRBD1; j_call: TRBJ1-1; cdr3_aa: CASSEALGQGEAFF; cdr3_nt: TGTGCCAGCAGTGAAGCTCTCGGACAGGGTGAAGCTTTCTTT
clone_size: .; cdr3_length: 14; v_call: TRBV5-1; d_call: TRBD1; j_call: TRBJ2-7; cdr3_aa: CASSHGTDSYEQYF; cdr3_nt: TGCGCCAGCAGCCATGGGACAGATTCCTACGAGCAGTACTTC